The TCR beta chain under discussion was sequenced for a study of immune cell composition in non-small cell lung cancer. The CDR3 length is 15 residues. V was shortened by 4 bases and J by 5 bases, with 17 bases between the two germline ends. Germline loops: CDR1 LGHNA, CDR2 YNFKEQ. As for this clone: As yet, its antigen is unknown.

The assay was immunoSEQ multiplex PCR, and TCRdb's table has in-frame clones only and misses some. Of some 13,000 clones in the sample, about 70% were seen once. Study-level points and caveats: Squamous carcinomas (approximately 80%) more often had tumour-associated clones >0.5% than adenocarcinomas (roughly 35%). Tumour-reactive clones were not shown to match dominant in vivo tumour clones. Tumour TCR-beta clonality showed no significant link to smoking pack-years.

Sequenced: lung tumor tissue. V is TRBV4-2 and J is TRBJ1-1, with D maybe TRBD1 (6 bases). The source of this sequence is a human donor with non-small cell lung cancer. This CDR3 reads CASSRLSTGLTEAFF. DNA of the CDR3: TGTGCCAGCAGCCGTCTGAGTACAGGGTTGACTGAAGCTTTCTTT.